The 32 T cell receptor beta chains below all came from one sample that was sequenced in a study of blood T cell repertoires in COVID-19. Method: immunoSEQ multiplex PCR; TCRdb's copy keeps in-frame clones and lacks some. The repertoire has more than 80,000 clones, roughly 70% of them found once; the top ten carry roughly 25%. Sequenced sample: peripheral blood. The receptors originated from a woman in her fifties or sixties in a cohort sampled during active or convalescent COVID-19.

The chain employs TRBV7-3 and TRBJ2-2; 9 bases fit TRBD2. CDR1 SGHTA and CDR2 FQGTGA come from the germline V gene. J lost 0 bases, V lost 1 base, and 3 bases had no gene match. CDR3 size: 17 residues. CDR3 DNA: TGTGCCAGCAGCTTAATAGCGGGGGCCGCGAACACCGGGGAGCTGTTTTTT. Its translation is CASSLIAGAANTGELFF. Looking up the rest from reference TRBV7-3 and TRBJ2-2 gives the full variable domain: GAGVSQTPSNKVTEKGKYVELRCDPISGHTALYWYRQSLGQGPEFLIYFQGTGAADDSGLPNDRFFAVRPEGSVSTLKIQRTERGDSAVYLCASSLIAGAANTGELFFGEGSRLTVL.

The chain has TRBV11-2 and TRBJ2-4, with 10 bases lining up with TRBD2. This CDR3 is built from 15 residues. Germline V gene sequence: CDR1 SGHAT, CDR2 FQNNGV. V shed 5 bases and J 6 bases; nucleotides not matched to a gene: 7. In DNA form, the CDR3 reads TGTGCCAGCAGCCCAACTAGCGGGGTGGGAAACATTCAGTACTTC. Its translation: CASSPTSGVGNIQYF.

This sequence joins TRBV19 and TRBJ2-7, with 9 bases that match TRBD1. The trim removed 3 bases at V and 2 bases at J, leaving 5 bases unmatched. From germline, CDR1 is LNHDA and CDR2 SQIVND (reference sequence). The CDR3 loop spans 15 amino acids. Here the CDR3 reads CASSMGTGYTYEQYF. The CDR3 DNA follows: TGTGCCAGTAGTATGGGGACAGGGTATACCTACGAGCAGTACTTC.

This clone was detected a few times. V is TRBV2 and J is TRBJ1-6; D call uncertain. V lost 3 bases to trimming and J lost 8 bases, with 8 bases between them. Germline V gene lookup returns CDR1 SNHLY and CDR2 FYNNEI. The CDR3 sequence is 13 residues long. The CDR3 bases are TGTGCCAGCAGTGAGCGGAGTCATTCACCCCTCCACTTT. This gives the protein CASSERSHSPLHF.

In this sample, this clone turned up a few times. The V call is TRBV27, the J call TRBJ1-5; D remains unclear. The CDR3 length is 17 residues. Germline CDR1 MNHEY, CDR2 SMNVEV (reference sequence). V gave up 6 bases and J gave up 0 bases, with 18 bases separating them. The DNA of the CDR3 is TGTGCCAGCAGCCGATGGACGGGGAAATATAGCAATCAGCCCCAGCATTTT. Translated: CASSRWTGKYSNQPQHF.

The CDR3 loop is CASSSFSGSSTDTQYF. In nucleotides, the CDR3 is TGTGCCAGCAGTTCGTTTAGCGGGTCTAGCACAGATACGCAGTATTTT. The chain recombines TRBV6-5 with TRBJ2-3, with TRBD2 matching over 7 bases. Germline trimming cut 4 bases from V and 0 bases from J; bases unmatched to any gene: 7. Germline CDR1 reads MNHEY; CDR2 reads SVGAGI. The CDR3 contains 16 residues.

V usage is TRBV11-1 and J usage is TRBJ2-3, with 8 positions matching TRBD1. V was clipped by 3 bases and J by 1 base; unmatched bases: 3. Germline V lookup: CDR1 SGHAT, CDR2 FQDESV (reference sequence). CDR3 length: 15 amino acids. CDR3 in DNA: TGTGCCAGCAGCTTCCAGGGGGCGCGCACAGATACGCAGTATTTT. Translation: CASSFQGARTDTQYF.

The CDR3 spells CASSVNRQDVYGYTF. The CDR3 nucleotides are TGCGCCAGCAGCGTGAATAGACAGGACGTCTATGGCTACACCTTC. V and J are TRBV5-1 and TRBJ1-2; D possibly corresponds to TRBD1 (6 bases). V lost 4 bases and J 4 bases, leaving 17 bases between the germline ends. The length of the CDR3 is 15 residues. Germline V gene lookup returns CDR1 SGHRS and CDR2 YFSETQ.

V is TRBV18 and J is TRBJ2-2; D gene unclear. The CDR3 runs to 16 residues. Germline V lookup: CDR1 KGHSH, CDR2 LQKENI. The ends were cut back, 3 bases at V and 0 bases at J, with 11 bases in the middle. CDR3 bases: TGTGCCAGCTCACCTAGGAGTGCGTCGAACACCGGGGAGCTGTTTTTT. Its translation: CASSPRSASNTGELFF.

J is TRBJ2-3 and V is TRBV2, with 7 bases fitting TRBD1. Germline V gives CDR1 SNHLY, CDR2 FYNNEI. This CDR3 has 14 residues. Losses at the gene ends were 6 bases for V and 4 bases for J; bases not matched to a gene: 7. CDR3 DNA sequence: TGTGCCAGCAGCCCTGACAGGGTCCCAGATACGCAGTATTTT. This translates into CASSPDRVPDTQYF.

The chain carries TRBV18 and TRBJ2-1, with TRBD2 matching over 12 bases. Germline V gene sequence: CDR1 KGHSH, CDR2 LQKENI. This CDR3 is 16 amino acids long. V shed 3 bases and J 5 bases; nucleotides not matched to a gene: 5. The CDR3 coding sequence is TGTGCCAGCTCACCTCGGCTAGCGGGGGGGGACAATGAGCAGTTCTTC. This translates into CASSPRLAGGDNEQFF.

On this clone: Other DNA sequences in the sample encode the same CDR3. This chain's CDR3 is CASSLTGQGTGELFF. CDR3 sequence (DNA): TGTGCCAGCAGCTTAACCGGACAGGGGACCGGGGAGCTGTTTTTT. The chain carries TRBV7-3 and TRBJ2-2, with TRBD1 matching over 9 bases. Trimming removed 0 bases from V and 5 bases from J; junction bases left unmatched: 1. The CDR3 totals 15 residues. Germline loops: CDR1 SGHTA, CDR2 FQGTGA.

The CDR3 sequence is CASSLTTDYGYTF. The CDR3 DNA is TGTGCCAGCAGCTTGACGACAGATTATGGCTACACCTTC. The rearrangement links TRBV7-9 to TRBJ1-2; possibly TRBD1 for D (5 bases). Germline loops: CDR1 SEHNR, CDR2 FQNEAQ (reference sequence). The CDR3 runs to 13 residues. Trimming shortened V by 3 bases and J by 5 bases, and 10 bases separated the two germline ends.

This chain uses TRBV7-9 with TRBJ1-6; 9 bases line up with TRBD1. Germline values: CDR1 SEHNR, CDR2 FQNEAQ (reference sequence). The length of the CDR3 is 14 residues. With 5 bases clipped from V and 10 bases from J, the junction kept 6 bases outside the gene matches. CDR3 DNA sequence: TGTGCCAGCAGCCACGACAGGGGGGGGTCACCCCTCCACTTT. Translation gives CASSHDRGGSPLHF.

This chain links TRBV11-2 with TRBJ2-7, with D perhaps TRBD2 (6 bases). Trimming pared 1 base from V and 1 base from J, leaving 11 bases between. The CDR3 loop spans 15 amino acids. Germline assignment: CDR1 SGHAT and CDR2 FQNNGV. The CDR3 region is CASSLGSGRSYEQYF. CDR3 DNA: TGTGCCAGCAGCTTAGGGTCAGGGAGGTCCTACGAGCAGTACTTC.

This clone was counted only a few times. The gene calls are TRBV19 and TRBJ2-3; 10 bases are a match to TRBD1. CDR1 and CDR2 from the germline V gene are LNHDA and SQIVND (reference sequence). V was clipped by 5 bases and J by 6 bases; unmatched bases: 14. The CDR3 loop spans 17 amino acids. Written as DNA, the CDR3 is TGTGCCAGTAGTTTCCGGGGCAGACAGGGGGCGTGGGATACGCAGTATTTT. It yields the protein CASSFRGRQGAWDTQYF.

The genes are TRBV27 and TRBJ1-6, with 7 bases lining up with TRBD1. Germline CDR1 and CDR2: MNHEY and SMNVEV (reference sequence). V dropped 7 bases and J dropped 6; count of bases not matched to a gene: 0. This CDR3 region has 12 residues. CDR3 DNA: TGTGCCAGCAACAGGGGTAATTCACCCCTCCACTTT. Protein product: CASNRGNSPLHF.

CDR3 loop: CASSPNRGQTYEQYF. The CDR3 DNA reads as TGTGCCAGCTCACCAAACCGCGGACAGACCTACGAGCAGTACTTC. The rearrangement links TRBV18 to TRBJ2-7, with D possibly being TRBD1 (6 bases). The CDR3 is 15 residues long. Trimming pared 2 bases from V and 2 bases from J, leaving 13 bases between. Germline lookup yields CDR1 KGHSH and CDR2 LQKENI.

The chain links TRBV4-3 to TRBJ2-5, with TRBD2 matching 10 bases. There are 17 residues in the CDR3. Per germline, CDR1 LGHNA and CDR2 YSLEER. V was clipped by 4 bases and J by 1 base; unmatched bases: 9. In DNA, the CDR3 is TGCGCCAGCAGCCTAAGAGCGGGGGGGGTACTCCAAGAGACCCAGTACTTC. As protein: CASSLRAGGVLQETQYF.

The CDR3 nucleotides are TGTGCCACCAGTGAGCCCCCGGGACAGGGGATTGGTGGCTACACCTTC. Its protein is CATSEPPGQGIGGYTF. The J gene is TRBJ1-2, the V gene TRBV24-1; 10 nucleotides align to TRBD1. Germline-derived CDR1 and CDR2 are KGHDR and SFDVKD. V trimming: 4 bases; J trimming: 7 bases; junction bases outside the gene matches: 11. This CDR3 has 16 amino acids.

The V and J genes are TRBV5-1 and TRBJ2-3, with 15 bases fitting TRBD2. The CDR3 has 17 residues. Germline V lookup: CDR1 SGHRS, CDR2 YFSETQ. Trimming cost V 4 bases and J 6 bases; bases outside gene matches: 9. CDR3 residues: CASSPGLAGGHWDTQYF. The DNA of the CDR3 is TGCGCCAGCAGCCCCGGACTAGCGGGGGGGCACTGGGATACGCAGTATTTT.

The V gene is TRBV27, the J gene TRBJ2-1, with D unresolved. Germline V gene data show CDR1 as MNHEY and CDR2 as SMNVEV (reference sequence). Between the trimmed V and J ends, which lost 7 bases and 0 bases, there was a span of 13 bases. The CDR3 is made up of 15 amino acids. CDR3: CASTSPRSSYNEQFF. The CDR3 DNA reads TGTGCCAGCACCTCACCCCGGAGCTCCTACAATGAGCAGTTCTTC.

In its sample, this clone was seen once. The V and J genes are TRBV28 and TRBJ1-1, with D hard to call. Per the germline V gene, CDR1 is MDHEN and CDR2 is SYDVKM. Trimming cost V 8 bases and J 0 bases, with 16 bases left between them. CDR3 length: 15 amino acids. This CDR3 reads CASRDVQELNTEAFF. CDR3 nucleotides: TGTGCCAGCCGAGACGTTCAGGAATTGAACACTGAAGCTTTCTTT.

This rearrangement joins TRBV7-3 to TRBJ2-5, with 7 positions matching TRBD2. This CDR3 comprises 15 residues. The germline V gene encodes CDR1 SGHTA and CDR2 FQGTGA. J lost 2 bases, V lost 1 base, and 4 bases had no gene match. Written as DNA, the CDR3 is TGTGCCAGCAGCTTAATGGGGGGACTACAAGAGACCCAGTACTTC. As protein: CASSLMGGLQETQYF.

This clone has just one count. The chain carries TRBV2 and TRBJ2-5, with 12 bases fitting TRBD2. Germline V gene data show CDR1 as SNHLY and CDR2 as FYNNEI. CDR3 size: 15 residues. Losses at the gene ends were 5 bases for V and 10 bases for J; bases not matched to a gene: 11. The CDR3, as DNA: TGTGCCAGCAGTCGACAGTCTAGCGGGGGGGTCCTCCAGTACTTC. Its protein product is CASSRQSSGGVLQYF.

V and J are TRBV27 and TRBJ1-6, with 9 bases aligning to TRBD1. V gave up 2 bases and J gave up 9 bases; unmatched junction bases: 5. The CDR3 runs to 15 residues. CDR1 MNHEY and CDR2 SMNVEV come from the germline V gene (reference sequence). CDR3 sequence reads: CASSLGRQGVSPLHF. The DNA for the CDR3 is TGTGCCAGCAGTTTAGGGAGACAGGGGGTTTCACCCCTCCACTTT.

The chain joins TRBV9 to TRBJ1-4; 9 nucleotides agree with TRBD1. The germline V gene has CDR1 SGDLS and CDR2 YYNGEE. The CDR3 sequence is 15 residues long. J gave up 8 bases and V 3 bases, and 8 bases lay outside the gene matches. The CDR3 loop reads CASSDEQGAREKLFF. The CDR3 DNA sequence: TGTGCCAGCAGCGATGAACAGGGGGCTAGGGAAAAACTGTTTTTT.

CDR3 bases: TGTGCCACCAGCAGAGACAGACAAAATCAGCCCCAGCATTTT. As protein: CATSRDRQNQPQHF. This rearrangement joins TRBV15 to TRBJ1-5; no definite D call. The CDR3 is 14 residues long. V was shortened by 0 bases and J by 4 bases, with 7 bases between the two germline ends. Germline-derived CDR1 and CDR2 are LNHNV and YYDKDF (reference sequence).

V is TRBV24-1 and J is TRBJ2-7, with 8 nucleotides matching TRBD2. The CDR3 is made up of 15 amino acids. V dropped 4 bases and J dropped 1; count of bases not matched to a gene: 5. Germline V gene data show CDR1 as KGHDR and CDR2 as SFDVKD. The CDR3 region has the DNA TGTGCCACCAGTGACCCCGGGGGGGCATCCTACGAGCAGTACTTC. As protein: CATSDPGGASYEQYF.

The chain links TRBV29-1 to TRBJ2-1; TRBD1 matches 8 bases. Looked up from germline, CDR1 is SQVTM and CDR2 is ANQGSEA. There are 13 residues in the CDR3. Trimming removed 3 bases from V and 2 bases from J; junction bases left unmatched: 0. CDR3 in DNA: TGCAGCGTTGACAGGGGGCCCTACAATGAGCAGTTCTTC. Encoded protein: CSVDRGPYNEQFF.

The genes are TRBV15 and TRBJ2-1; 9 bases map to TRBD1. Germline V gives CDR1 LNHNV, CDR2 YYDKDF (reference sequence). The CDR3 covers 16 residues. The ends lost 5 bases at V and 7 bases at J; junction bases unmatched: 12. The CDR3 DNA follows: TGTGCCACCAGCGTCCCGGGACAGGGTTCACAGAATGAGCAGTTCTTC. Translation: CATSVPGQGSQNEQFF.

The sample holds a few counts of this clone. The rearrangement links TRBV5-6 to TRBJ1-2, with 11 bases aligning to TRBD1. After removal of 0 bases from V and 7 bases from J, the junction contained 14 bases not matched to a gene. The CDR3 has 18 residues. The germline V gene has CDR1 SGHDT and CDR2 YYEEEE. This CDR3 reads CASSLGKDRGRRSFGYTF. Here the CDR3 DNA reads TGTGCCAGCAGCTTGGGAAAGGACAGGGGGCGCAGAAGCTTTGGCTACACCTTC.